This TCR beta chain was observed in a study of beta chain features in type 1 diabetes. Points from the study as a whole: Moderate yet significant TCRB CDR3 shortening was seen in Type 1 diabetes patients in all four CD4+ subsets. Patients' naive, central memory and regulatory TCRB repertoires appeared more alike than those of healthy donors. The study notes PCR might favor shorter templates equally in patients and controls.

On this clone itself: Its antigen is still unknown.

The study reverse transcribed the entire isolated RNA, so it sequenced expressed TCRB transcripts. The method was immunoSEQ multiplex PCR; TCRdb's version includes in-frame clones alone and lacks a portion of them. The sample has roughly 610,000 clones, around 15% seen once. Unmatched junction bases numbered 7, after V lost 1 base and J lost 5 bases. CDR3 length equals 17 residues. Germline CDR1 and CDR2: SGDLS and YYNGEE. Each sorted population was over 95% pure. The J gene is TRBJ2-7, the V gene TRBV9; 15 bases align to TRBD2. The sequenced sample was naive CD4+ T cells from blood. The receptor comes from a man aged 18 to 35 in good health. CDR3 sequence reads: CASSVTTGTSGRHEQYF. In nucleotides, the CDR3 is TGTGCCAGCAGCGTAACGACCGGGACTAGCGGGAGGCACGAGCAGTACTTC.